These T cell receptor beta chains were read from a single sample in a study of T cell changes during pregnancy in multiple sclerosis. Measured with immunoSEQ multiplex PCR; TCRdb has only the in-frame clones, and not every one. The repertoire holds under 40,000 clones, with approximately 87% as singletons. The source material was CD8+ T cells from peripheral blood mononuclear cells, sampled after pregnancy. Every receptor here comes from a female donor with multiple sclerosis, enrolled in a pregnancy study. CDR3s include the opening cysteine and the closing phenylalanine or tryptophan. D genes are given only for firm matches. Size values are once, few and many counts, or a class for expanded clones, and some rows have none.

clone_size j_call v_call d_call cdr3_nt cdr3_aa
- TRBJ2-3 TRBV7-3 - TGTGCCAGCAGCTTAATCGGCGGGGGCCGGGGCACAGATACGCAGTATTTT CASSLIGGGRGTDTQYF
- TRBJ1-3 TRBV7-6 - TGTGCCAGCAGCTTGGCCCCAGGAAACACCATATATTTT CASSLAPGNTIYF
- TRBJ1-2 TRBV6-5 TRBD1 TGTGCCAGCAGTTACAGGGGGCCATACCCTAACTATGGCTACACCTTC CASSYRGPYPNYGYTF
- TRBJ1-3 TRBV6-5 TRBD1 TGTGCCAGCAGTTTTTCCGGGACAGGGTTTGGAAACACCATATATTTT CASSFSGTGFGNTIYF
- TRBJ2-1 TRBV4-3 TRBD2 TGCGCCAGCAGCCACGATAGCGGGTACAATGAGCAGTTCTTC CASSHDSGYNEQFF
- TRBJ1-1 TRBV5-6 - TGTGCCAGCTCCCTAGGATCTCAGTGGACTGAAGCTTTCTTT CASSLGSQWTEAFF
- TRBJ2-3 TRBV5-1 TRBD1 TGCGCCAGCACGCCCTTCGGACAGGGGGAAACAGATACGCAGTATTTT CASTPFGQGETDTQYF
- TRBJ1-1 TRBV7-8 TRBD1 TGTGCCAGCAGCCCAGGGGGACAGGGGGCTCAAGCTTTCTTT CASSPGGQGAQAFF
- TRBJ2-3 TRBV6-6 - TGTGCCAGCAGTTACCTGCAGGGTACAGATACGCAGTATTTT CASSYLQGTDTQYF
- TRBJ1-1 TRBV9 - TGTGCCAGCAGCGTCCGTGGGGGGACTGAAGCTTTCTTT CASSVRGGTEAFF
- TRBJ2-1 TRBV9 - TGTGCCAGCAGCGTAGCTGGAGGGGCTCTGGCCAATGAGCAGTTCTTC CASSVAGGALANEQFF
- TRBJ1-3 TRBV6-1 - TGTGCCAGCAGTGTTTATGGAAACACCATATATTTT CASSVYGNTIYF
- TRBJ2-1 TRBV6-6 TRBD2 TGTGCCAGCACCTTAGGACCGCGGGGGATAAATGAGCAGTTCTTC CASTLGPRGINEQFF
- TRBJ2-3 TRBV7-2 TRBD2 TGTGCCAGCAGCTTAGAAAAGTTGGGCGGGGGTAATACGCAGTATTTT CASSLEKLGGGNTQYF
- TRBJ1-2 TRBV10-3 TRBD1 TGTGCCACCCAGGGGGCCGATGGCTACACCTTC CATQGADGYTF
- TRBJ2-1 TRBV11-2 - TGTGCCAGCAGCTTAGGGGGGCCAGGGGACAATGAGCAGTTCTTC CASSLGGPGDNEQFF
- TRBJ1-2 TRBV5-6 - TGTGCCAGCAGCTTTGGCGGAGACTATGGCTACACCTTC CASSFGGDYGYTF
- TRBJ1-1 TRBV19 TRBD1 TGTGCCAGTTCTACTTCAGGGGGAACTGAAGCTTTCTTT CASSTSGGTEAFF
- TRBJ2-7 TRBV5-6 - TGTGCCAGCAGCTTACCGACGGGGGGCCCGTACGAGCAGTACTTC CASSLPTGGPYEQYF
- TRBJ2-1 TRBV7-6 - TGTGCCAGCGCTAACAATGAGCAGTTCTTC CASANNEQFF
- TRBJ1-2 TRBV4-3 TRBD1 TGCGCCAGCAGCTCGTTAGGGGGCGACTATGGCTACACCTTC CASSSLGGDYGYTF
- TRBJ2-7 TRBV5-5 TRBD2 TGTGCCAGCAGCCATGGACTAGCGGAACCCTACGAGCAGTACTTC CASSHGLAEPYEQYF
once TRBJ1-1 TRBV27 - TGTGCCAGCGGTCTACAGGGAACTGAAGCTTTCTTT CASGLQGTEAFF
- TRBJ2-1 TRBV5-1 TRBD1 TGCGCCAGCAGCCTAGGGACAGGGGAATACAATGAGCAGTTCTTC CASSLGTGEYNEQFF
- TRBJ2-7 TRBV4-1 TRBD1 TGCGCCAGCAGCCAATCGCCAGGGGGCTCCTACGAGCAGTACTTC CASSQSPGGSYEQYF
- TRBJ2-7 TRBV10-3 - TGTGCCACCGTGGGCAACTCCTACGAGCAGTACTTC CATVGNSYEQYF
- TRBJ1-4 TRBV6-5 TRBD1 TGTGCCAGCACTAAGGGACAGGGGAATGAAAAACTGTTTTTT CASTKGQGNEKLFF